This T cell receptor beta chain was found in a study of shared clonotypes between healthy human individuals (dated by TCRdb to 2018 to 2021). Study-wide context: A few men and a couple of women, aged 18 to 49 years, made up the cohort. Per donor, three plates each were used for CD4 naive and CD4 memory, two for CD8 naive, and one for CD8 memory. To estimate repertoire size and how much clonotype sharing occurs between individuals, the study deeply sequenced the blood TCR repertoires of roughly 5 healthy adults. Libraries were prepared and TCR repertoires were sequenced by different laboratories using diverse techniques, in order to increase sequencing depth and limit assay-specific biases. Leukapheresis yielded between about 0.9 and 8.9 billion PBMCs per donor. What the work shows at the level of the full study, not this receptor alone: Higher generation probabilities were observed for clonotypes shared by all four sorted-subset donors than for non-shared clonotypes. Based on pairwise subsampling, the degree of clonotype sharing among donors was expected to be affected by sequencing depth. When several donors were compared, the shared fraction of clonotypes was around 5% for naive CD4, approximately 3.5% for naive CD8, more than 2% for memory CD4, and approximately 0.4% for memory CD8. Sampling was restricted to blood, and TCR repertoires in tissues likely differ from the TCR repertoires found in blood. The small number of donors limited the genetic and exposure-history diversity represented. Naive subsets generally had larger estimated clonotype richness than memory subsets. Rarefaction of sorted-subset datasets indicated incomplete sequencing despite the large sequencing depth.

Donors were healthy HIV-negative adults with no recently reported acute infections or vaccinations. All donors were Caucasian adults living in Nashville, Tennessee, USA. Magnetic negative selection was used to enrich CD4+ T cells, after which naive cells were positively selected on CD45RA and the negative fraction became the memory subset. After blood collection by leukapheresis, PBMCs were isolated using Ficoll-Histopaque density gradient centrifugation and then cryopreserved in the vapor phase of liquid nitrogen. Analytical flow cytometry was used to check the purity and quantity of each magnetically sorted T cell population. Each sorted fraction had its genomic DNA isolated and then quantified by UV absorbance on a Nanodrop 2000c. V trim: 2 bases; J trim: 5 bases; unmatched bases: 7. Looking up the germline V gene yields CDR1 SGHDT and CDR2 YYEEEE. From the cysteine up to the phenylalanine, the CDR3 has a length of 15 residues. Kept here is only the CDR3 DNA, which spans 45 bases and is read in frame from base 1.

TCR CDR3 regions were amplified from genomic DNA by multiplex PCR using the deep immunoSEQ assay. Extracted genomic DNA from each cell subset was spread evenly across all wells of several immunoSEQ 96-well plates, with each plate serving as a replicate. For sorted subsets, 150 to 250 ng of genomic DNA, equivalent to around 29,000 T cell genomes, went into each replicate PCR. Purified libraries were quantified with a Qubit 3.0 fluorometer, sized on a Bioanalyzer 2100, and re-quantified with the KAPA Library Quantification kit. Each immunoSEQ 96-well plate was sequenced on its own single-read 150-cycle Illumina NextSeq 550 flow cell. As for the authors' bioinformatics: Because the immunoSEQ output included only junctional sequences and no quality scores, the filtering could not be the same as the filtering used for full-length reads. Sequences were annotated with PyIR, a Python wrapper for IgBLAST v1.9, using IMGT germline references to assign V/J genes and CDR3. Reads with weak V/J assignments (E-value above 1e-6), missing CDR3, stop codons, out-of-frame junctions, or ambiguous translated residues were removed. V3J clonotypes were defined as sequences sharing an identical inferred V gene, J gene, and CDR3 amino acid sequence. Percentage overlap between repertoires was computed as shared unique clonotypes divided by the size of the smaller repertoire. Three approaches were used to assess repertoire richness: RTK rarefaction, the Chao1 estimator, and Recon v2.1 estimates of unobserved clonotypes. Generation probabilities were computed with OLGA for all TCRbeta clonotypes obtained by the gDNA method from several donors. TCRdb took this table from immuneACCESS and kept in-frame rearrangements with V and J called. Such tables lack part of the clones; where checked against another copy, unresolved V genes explain under half of the gap, and the rest is unexplained. V and J calls plus clone size are reproduced from that table; the DNA served to infer D and trimming. The sample includes approximately 2.1 million clones, with about 92% observed a single time. The ten largest clones capture approximately 0.4% of the sample.

As concerns this clone: Its binding antigen is unknown. It has no much larger one-base neighbor in the sample; base qualities were not kept.

This TCR was sampled from a man between 18 and 29 years old in good health. Some clones in this sample may be carry-over from other donors' samples. Input material: naive CD4+ T cells from PBMCs. Taken with the paper, the label for cell subset or site translates to: CD45RA+ positively selected. The chain couples TRBV5-6 to TRBJ2-1; 7 junctional bases match TRBD2. The CDR3 region: CASSFLWDYHNEQFF. Here is the DNA: TGTGCCAGCAGCTTCTTATGGGACTACCACAATGAGCAGTTCTTC.